This TCR beta chain came from a study of shared clonotypes between healthy human individuals. About the study: A donor's plate count was three for CD4 naive and three for CD4 memory; CD8 naive had two and CD8 memory one. Overall study results and limits: It was only blood that was sampled, and tissue repertoires likely differ.

Worth noting for this clone: Its antigen remains unidentified. The same CDR3 also results from other DNA sequences found in this sample.

CDR1 is KGHSH and CDR2 is LQKENI in the germline V gene. There are 13 residues in the CDR3. V was trimmed by 3 bases and J by 3 bases, leaving 8 bases between them. Some clones are missing from TCRdb's copy, which holds only in-frame ones; the method was immunoSEQ multiplex PCR. The table includes about 1 million clones, around 75% detected once. The V call is TRBV18, the J call TRBJ1-2; D is ambiguous. This clonotype was obtained from a man aged 18 to 29 in good health. Specimen: memory CD4+ T cells sorted from blood. Subset indicated: CD45RA-negative fraction. CDR3 nucleotides: TGTGCCAGCTCACCCCGGACGGACTATGGCTACACCTTC. Translating it yields CASSPRTDYGYTF.